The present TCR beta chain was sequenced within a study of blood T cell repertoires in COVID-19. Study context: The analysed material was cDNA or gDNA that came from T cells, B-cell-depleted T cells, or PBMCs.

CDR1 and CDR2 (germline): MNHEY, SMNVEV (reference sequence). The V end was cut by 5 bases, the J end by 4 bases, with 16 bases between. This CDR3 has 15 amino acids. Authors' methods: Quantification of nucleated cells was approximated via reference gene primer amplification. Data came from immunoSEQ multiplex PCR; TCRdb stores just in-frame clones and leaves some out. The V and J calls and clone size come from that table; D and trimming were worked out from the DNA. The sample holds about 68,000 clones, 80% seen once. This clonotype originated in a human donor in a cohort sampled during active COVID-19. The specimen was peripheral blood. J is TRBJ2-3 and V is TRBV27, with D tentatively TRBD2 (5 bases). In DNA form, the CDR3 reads TGTGCCAGCAGTAAGCTAGCTTTTAGTCCAGATACGCAGTATTTT. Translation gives CASSKLAFSPDTQYF.